The 26 T cell receptor beta chains given below trace back to one sample, sequenced in a study of blood T cell repertoires in COVID-19. Sequencing used immunoSEQ multiplex PCR; TCRdb keeps in-frame clones, though not all of them. Of just under 350,000 clones listed, 80% to 90% are singletons. The sample was peripheral blood. The receptors come from a woman aged 45-65 years with COVID-19, enrolled during active disease.

The chain carries TRBV5-6 and TRBJ2-7, with 9 bases that match TRBD1. V lost 2 bases, J lost 4 bases, and 7 bases stayed unmatched. The CDR3 has 15 amino acids. Germline V gene data show CDR1 as SGHDT and CDR2 as YYEEEE. CDR3 nucleotide sequence: TGTGCCAGCAGCTTTACCGGGACAGGGTTTTACGAGCAGTACTTC. Protein product: CASSFTGTGFYEQYF.

This rearrangement joins TRBV6-2 or TRBV6-3 to TRBJ1-5; D possibly corresponds to TRBD1 (5 bases). The V gene's germline CDR1 is MNHEY and CDR2 SVGEGT. Trimming left V 1 base short and J 0 bases short, with 10 bases between. The CDR3 has 16 amino acids. CDR3 sequence reads: CASSYLGDYSNQPQHF. DNA for the CDR3: TGTGCCAGCAGTTACTTAGGGGATTATAGCAATCAGCCCCAGCATTTT.

The chain carries TRBV12-3 or TRBV12-4 and TRBJ2-3; maybe TRBD2 (6 bases). This CDR3 contains 12 residues. The V and J ends lost 2 bases and 9 bases respectively, with 9 bases between them. The CDR3 reads CASSLFGGTQYF. The CDR3 DNA sequence: TGTGCCAGCAGTTTATTTGGGGGGACGCAGTATTTT.

This rearrangement joins TRBV5-5 to TRBJ2-7; unclear D gene. The germline V gene encodes CDR1 SGHKS and CDR2 YYEKEE (reference sequence). V dropped 0 bases and J dropped 3 bases, with 16 bases sitting between them. The CDR3 runs 16 residues. DNA for the CDR3: TGTGCCAGCAGCTTGGTGGGCAGTACAATCGACTACGAGCAGTACTTC. Its protein product is CASSLVGSTIDYEQYF.

Note on this clone: Other nucleotide sequences in the sample specify the same CDR3. The chain couples TRBV6-5 to TRBJ1-1, with a tentative D call TRBD1 (5 bases). Trimming took off 2 bases at V and 4 bases at J, with 8 bases between the two ends. The CDR3 is 13 residues long. CDR1 MNHEY and CDR2 SVGAGI come from the germline V gene. This CDR3 is CASSYGGVTEAFF. Written as DNA, the CDR3 is TGTGCCAGCAGTTACGGAGGGGTCACTGAAGCTTTCTTT.

The CDR3 nucleotides read TGTGCCAGCAGCACGGGAGGACAGGGAATGAGAGGCTACACCTTC. Amino acid sequence: CASSTGGQGMRGYTF. The genes are TRBV5-4 and TRBJ1-2; 8 nucleotides align to TRBD1. The V gene end was trimmed by 4 bases and the J gene end by 8 bases; junction bases not matched to a gene: 13. Germline lookup yields CDR1 SGHNT and CDR2 YYREEE (reference sequence). This CDR3 has 15 residues.

CDR3 loop: CASSSLDLSGANVLTF. In nucleotides, the CDR3 is TGTGCCAGCAGTTCGCTAGACCTCTCTGGGGCCAACGTCCTGACTTTC. V is TRBV28 and J is TRBJ2-6, with D unclear. The CDR3 length is 16 residues. V was shortened by 4 bases and J by 0 bases, with 10 bases between the two germline ends. CDR1 is MDHEN, CDR2 SYDVKM, per germline.

This clone was seen a few times. The rearrangement links TRBV25-1 to TRBJ1-1; D unclear. The ends were cut back, 7 bases at V and 4 bases at J, with 16 bases in the middle. CDR3 size: 14 residues. The V gene's germline CDR1 is MGHDK and CDR2 SYGVNS. This CDR3 reads CASKEGESGTEAFF. DNA for the CDR3: TGTGCCAGCAAAGAGGGCGAGTCGGGCACTGAAGCTTTCTTT.

This rearrangement joins TRBV5-1 to TRBJ2-1; weak D call: TRBD1 (5 bases). The CDR3 totals 15 residues. Germline V CDR1 and CDR2: SGHRS, YFSETQ. The V and J ends lost 0 bases and 8 bases respectively, with 15 bases between them. DNA for the CDR3: TGCGCCAGCAGCTTGGCCAGGGTTACAATAGATGAGCAGTTCTTC. Protein product: CASSLARVTIDEQFF.

The genes are TRBV5-1 and TRBJ2-3; TRBD2 might be the D (6 bases). Trimming took 2 bases from V and 0 from J, leaving 13 bases between them. Germline lookup yields CDR1 SGHRS and CDR2 YFSETQ. The CDR3 has 16 amino acids. The CDR3 protein is CASSFRTGTSTDTQYF. The CDR3 nucleotides are TGCGCCAGCAGCTTTCGGACGGGGACTAGCACAGATACGCAGTATTTT. Filled out from reference TRBV5-1 and TRBJ2-3, the complete variable domain reads KAGVTQTPRYLIKTRGQQVTLSCSPISGHRSVSWYQQTPGQGLQFLFEYFSETQRNKGNFPGRFSGRQFSNSRSEMNVSTLELGDSALYLCASSFRTGTSTDTQYFGPGTRLTVL.

V gene TRBV7-9 combines with J gene TRBJ2-2; 9 bases line up with TRBD1. Germline V gene sequence: CDR1 SEHNR, CDR2 FQNEAQ (reference sequence). This CDR3 region has 17 residues. The V segment lost 7 bases and the J segment 5 bases; nucleotides outside the gene matches: 14. The CDR3 spells CASTNYPGQGLTGELFF. Here the CDR3 DNA reads TGTGCCAGCACTAACTATCCGGGACAGGGTTTAACCGGGGAGCTGTTTTTT.

The rearrangement uses TRBV15 and TRBJ1-2; 7 nucleotides agree with TRBD1. The CDR3 covers 14 residues. Per the germline V gene, CDR1 is LNHNV and CDR2 is YYDKDF (reference sequence). V gave up 0 bases and J gave up 8 bases; unmatched junction bases: 6. The CDR3 DNA sequence: TGTGCCACCAGCAGAGATCGACAGGGTGGAGGCTACACCTTC. Its protein is CATSRDRQGGGYTF.

The gene calls are TRBV29-1 and TRBJ2-4, with TRBD1 matching over 8 bases. CDR1 and CDR2 (germline): SQVTM, ANQGSEA. CDR3 size: 18 residues. J was trimmed by 0 bases and V by 7 bases; bases with no gene match: 17. CDR3 coding DNA: TGCAGCGGGGGAGGTCGGACAGGGAGAAAGCTAGCCAAAAACATTCAGTACTTC. It codes for CSGGGRTGRKLAKNIQYF.

The rearrangement links TRBV9 to TRBJ2-1; D perhaps matches TRBD1 (6 bases). The CDR3 spans 15 residues. Germline CDR1 SGDLS, CDR2 YYNGEE. The V and J ends lost 0 bases and 4 bases respectively, with 11 bases between them. CDR3 in DNA: TGTGCCAGCAGCGTAGAACAGGGATATTACAATGAGCAGTTCTTC. It specifies CASSVEQGYYNEQFF. Filled out from reference TRBV9 and TRBJ2-1, the complete variable domain reads DSGVTQTPKHLITATGQRVTLRCSPRSGDLSVYWYQQSLDQGLQFLIQYYNGEERAKGNILERFSAQQFPDLHSELNLSSLELGDSALYFCASSVEQGYYNEQFFGPGTRLTVL.

In this sample, this clone turned up once. The rearrangement uses TRBV30 and TRBJ1-2; possible D gene TRBD1, 5 bases. Per germline, CDR1 GTSNPN and CDR2 SVGIG (reference sequence). This CDR3 contains 13 residues. Trimming took 2 bases from V and 8 from J, leaving 15 bases between them. As DNA, the CDR3 is TGTGCCTGGAGTCCGCAGGGAATTCGGGGCTACACCTTC. Amino acid sequence: CAWSPQGIRGYTF.

This clone has only one observation. This sequence joins TRBV2 and TRBJ2-1; 8 bases fit TRBD1. V gave up 2 bases and J gave up 1 base; unmatched junction bases: 10. Germline lookup yields CDR1 SNHLY and CDR2 FYNNEI. The CDR3 runs to 18 residues. The CDR3 sequence is CASSERDTGGWSYNEQFF. The CDR3 bases are TGTGCCAGCAGTGAACGGGATACAGGGGGTTGGTCCTACAATGAGCAGTTCTTC.

J is TRBJ1-1 and V is TRBV6-5; D uncertain. V was pared by 8 bases and J by 0 bases, with 10 bases between. This CDR3 is 13 amino acids long. Germline loops: CDR1 MNHEY, CDR2 SVGAGI. CDR3: CASYAELNTEAFF. The CDR3 DNA reads as TGTGCCAGCTATGCAGAATTGAACACTGAAGCTTTCTTT.

The chain joins TRBV29-1 to TRBJ2-1; TRBD2 agrees at 9 bases. The germline CDR1 and CDR2 sequences are SQVTM and ANQGSEA. The CDR3 extends over 15 amino acids. J gave up 6 bases and V 2 bases, and 8 bases lay outside the gene matches. CDR3 DNA: TGCAGCGTTGAAACGGAGCGGGAGGCCGCCAATGAGCAGTTCTTC. Amino acids: CSVETEREAANEQFF.

This clone has only a few counts. This rearrangement joins TRBV28 to TRBJ2-1, with D perhaps matching TRBD2 (7 bases). The V and J ends lost 6 bases and 0 bases respectively, with 21 bases between them. The germline gives CDR1 MDHEN, CDR2 SYDVKM. The CDR3 runs 18 residues. The CDR3 bases are TGTGCCAGCAGAAGTATGGGAGGGACATATGGCTCCTACAATGAGCAGTTCTTC. This translates into CASRSMGGTYGSYNEQFF.

The chain carries TRBV7-3 and TRBJ2-1; TRBD2 agrees at 8 bases. The CDR3 is 16 amino acids. Germline assignment: CDR1 SGHTA and CDR2 FQGTGA. Unmatched junction bases numbered 7, after V lost 4 bases and J lost 2 bases. In DNA form, the CDR3 reads TGTGCCAGCAGCTCCTTCAGCGGGGGCACCTACAATGAGCAGTTCTTC. Translating it yields CASSSFSGGTYNEQFF.

This chain connects TRBV29-1 to TRBJ1-5, with 8 bases that match TRBD1. Looked up from germline, CDR1 is SQVTM and CDR2 is ANQGSEA. After removal of 5 bases from V and 7 bases from J, the junction contained 4 bases not matched to a gene. The CDR3 extends over 12 amino acids. For the CDR3, the DNA is TGCAGCGTTCCGACAGGGGCGCAGCCCCAGCATTTT. This codes for CSVPTGAQPQHF.

The V call is TRBV25-1, the J call TRBJ1-4, with D perhaps matching TRBD1 (5 bases). V lost 2 bases, J lost 2 bases, and 15 bases lay in between. This CDR3 is built from 17 residues. The germline CDR1 and CDR2 sequences are MGHDK and SYGVNS. The CDR3 DNA reads as TGTGCCAGCAGTGAACCCGTAAGGGGTAGGACTAATGAAAAACTGTTTTTT. Protein: CASSEPVRGRTNEKLFF. Supplemented by reference TRBV25-1 and TRBJ1-4, the full variable domain reads EADIYQTPRYLVIGTGKKITLECSQTMGHDKMYWYQQDPGMELHLIHYSYGVNSTEKGDLSSESTVSRIRTEHFPLTLESARPSHTSQYLCASSEPVRGRTNEKLFFGSGTQLSVL.

J is TRBJ1-1 and V is TRBV7-9; no firm D call. The CDR3 extends over 13 amino acids. The V end lost 5 bases, the J end lost 0 bases, and 7 bases lay between the germline ends. Per germline, CDR1 SEHNR and CDR2 FQNEAQ (reference sequence). Here the CDR3 DNA reads TGTGCCAGCAGCCCAAACATGAACACTGAAGCTTTCTTT. Protein product: CASSPNMNTEAFF.

V and J are TRBV7-2 and TRBJ1-6; tentatively, D is TRBD1 (5 bases). V lost 1 base, J lost 9 bases, and 10 bases lay in between. The CDR3 is 14 residues long. The germline V gene encodes CDR1 SGHTA and CDR2 FQGNSA. CDR3 region: CASSLEQGISPLHF. The CDR3 coding sequence is TGTGCCAGCAGCTTAGAGCAGGGAATTTCACCCCTCCACTTT.

This chain joins TRBV11-3 and TRBJ2-7; the match to TRBD1 covers 10 bases. V was clipped by 4 bases and J by 4 bases; unmatched bases: 7. Germline CDR1 reads SGHNT; CDR2 reads YENEEA. The CDR3 has 15 residues. The CDR3 here is CASSYRTGGPYEQYF. The CDR3 nucleotides read TGTGCCAGCAGCTACCGGACAGGGGGTCCTTACGAGCAGTACTTC.

The chain's CDR3 is CASTRGGGSNTEAFF. The CDR3 nucleotides read TGTGCCAGCACCCGAGGGGGCGGATCGAACACTGAAGCTTTCTTT. The chain employs TRBV9 and TRBJ1-1; TRBD1 matches 7 bases. Germline values: CDR1 SGDLS, CDR2 YYNGEE. This CDR3 region has 15 residues. After removal of 6 bases from V and 1 base from J, the junction contained 9 bases not matched to a gene.